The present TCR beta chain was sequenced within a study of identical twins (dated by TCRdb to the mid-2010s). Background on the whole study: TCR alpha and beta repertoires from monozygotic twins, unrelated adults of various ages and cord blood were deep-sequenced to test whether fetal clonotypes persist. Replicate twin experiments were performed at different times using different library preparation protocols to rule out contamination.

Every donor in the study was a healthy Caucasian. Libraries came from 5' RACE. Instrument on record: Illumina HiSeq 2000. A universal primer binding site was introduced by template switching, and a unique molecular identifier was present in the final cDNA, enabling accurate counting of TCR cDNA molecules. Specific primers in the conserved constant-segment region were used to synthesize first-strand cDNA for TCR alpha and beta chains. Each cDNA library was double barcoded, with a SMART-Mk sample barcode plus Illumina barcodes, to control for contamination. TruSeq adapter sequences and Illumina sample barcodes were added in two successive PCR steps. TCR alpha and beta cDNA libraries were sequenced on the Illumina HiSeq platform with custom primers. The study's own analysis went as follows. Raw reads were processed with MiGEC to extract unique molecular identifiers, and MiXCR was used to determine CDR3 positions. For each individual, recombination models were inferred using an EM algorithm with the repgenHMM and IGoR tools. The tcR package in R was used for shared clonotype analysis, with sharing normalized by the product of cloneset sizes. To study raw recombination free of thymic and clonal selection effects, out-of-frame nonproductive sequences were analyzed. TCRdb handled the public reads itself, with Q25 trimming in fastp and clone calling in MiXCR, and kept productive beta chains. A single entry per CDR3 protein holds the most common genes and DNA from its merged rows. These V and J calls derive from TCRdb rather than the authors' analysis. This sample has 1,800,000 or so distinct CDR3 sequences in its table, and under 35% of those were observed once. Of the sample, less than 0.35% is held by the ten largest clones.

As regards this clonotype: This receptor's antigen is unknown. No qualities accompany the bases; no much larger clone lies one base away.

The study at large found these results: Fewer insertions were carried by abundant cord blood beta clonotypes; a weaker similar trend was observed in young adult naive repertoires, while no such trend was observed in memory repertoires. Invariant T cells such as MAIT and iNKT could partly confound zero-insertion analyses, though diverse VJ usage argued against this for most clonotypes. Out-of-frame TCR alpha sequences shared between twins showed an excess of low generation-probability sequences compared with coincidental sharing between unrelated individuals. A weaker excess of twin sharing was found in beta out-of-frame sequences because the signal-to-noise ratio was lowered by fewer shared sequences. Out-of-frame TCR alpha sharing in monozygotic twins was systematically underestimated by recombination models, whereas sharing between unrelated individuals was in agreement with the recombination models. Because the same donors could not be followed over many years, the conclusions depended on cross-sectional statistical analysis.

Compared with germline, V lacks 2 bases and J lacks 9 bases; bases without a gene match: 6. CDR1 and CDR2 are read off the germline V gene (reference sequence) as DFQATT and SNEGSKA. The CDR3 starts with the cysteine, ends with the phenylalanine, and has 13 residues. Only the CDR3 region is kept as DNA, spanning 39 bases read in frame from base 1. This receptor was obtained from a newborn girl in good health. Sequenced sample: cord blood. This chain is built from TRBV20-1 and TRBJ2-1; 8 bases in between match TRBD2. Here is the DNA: TGCAGTGCTAGATTGGTAGCGGGAATTGAGCAGTTCTTC. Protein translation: CSARLVAGIEQFF.